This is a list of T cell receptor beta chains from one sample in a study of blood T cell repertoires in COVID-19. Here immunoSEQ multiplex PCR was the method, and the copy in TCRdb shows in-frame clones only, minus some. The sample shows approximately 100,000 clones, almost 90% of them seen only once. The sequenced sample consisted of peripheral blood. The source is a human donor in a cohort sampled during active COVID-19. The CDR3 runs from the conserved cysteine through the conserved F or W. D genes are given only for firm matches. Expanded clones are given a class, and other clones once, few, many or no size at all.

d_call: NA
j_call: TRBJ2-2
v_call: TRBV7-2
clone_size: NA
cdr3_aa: CASSANSGELFF
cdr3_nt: TGTGCCAGCAGCGCCAACTCCGGGGAGCTGTTTTTT

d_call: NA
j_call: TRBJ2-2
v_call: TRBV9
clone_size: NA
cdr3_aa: CASSVGGGASGELFF
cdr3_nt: TGTGCCAGCAGCGTCGGAGGGGGCGCGTCCGGGGAGCTGTTTTTT

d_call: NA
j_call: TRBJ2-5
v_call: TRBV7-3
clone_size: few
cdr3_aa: CASSLTVQETQYF
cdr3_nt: TGTGCCAGCAGCTTGACAGTTCAAGAGACCCAGTACTTC

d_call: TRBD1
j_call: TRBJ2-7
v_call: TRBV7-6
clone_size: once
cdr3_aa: CASSSTGFNSYEQYF
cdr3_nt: TGTGCCAGCAGCTCGACAGGGTTTAACTCCTACGAGCAGTACTTC

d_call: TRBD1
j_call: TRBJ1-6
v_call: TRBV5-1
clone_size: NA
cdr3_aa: CASSPTLRGQGRRSPLHF
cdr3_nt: TGCGCCAGCAGCCCCACACTGAGGGGACAGGGAAGGCGTTCACCCCTCCACTTT

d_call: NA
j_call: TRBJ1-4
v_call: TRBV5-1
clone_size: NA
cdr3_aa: CATKLATNEKLFF
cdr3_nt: TGCGCCACCAAGCTAGCAACTAATGAAAAACTGTTTTTT

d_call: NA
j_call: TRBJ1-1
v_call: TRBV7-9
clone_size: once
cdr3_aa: CASEATLNTEAFF
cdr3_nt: TGTGCCAGCGAGGCAACGCTGAACACTGAAGCTTTCTTT

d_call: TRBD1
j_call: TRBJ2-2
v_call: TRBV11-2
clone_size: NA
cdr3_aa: CASSSRQGTNTGELFF
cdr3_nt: TGTGCCAGCAGCTCGCGACAGGGGACGAACACCGGGGAGCTGTTTTTT

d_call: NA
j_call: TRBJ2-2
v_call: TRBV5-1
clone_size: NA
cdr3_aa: CASSLDSLKNTGELFF
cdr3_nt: TGCGCCAGCAGCTTGGACTCGCTGAAGAACACCGGGGAGCTGTTTTTT

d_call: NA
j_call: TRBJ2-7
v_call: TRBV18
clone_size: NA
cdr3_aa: CASSPAGRYEQYF
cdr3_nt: TGTGCCAGCTCACCAGCGGGGCGATACGAGCAGTACTTC

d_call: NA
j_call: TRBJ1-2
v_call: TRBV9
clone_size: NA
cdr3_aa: CASSRPGGYGYTF
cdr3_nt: TGTGCCAGCAGCCGCCCGGGGGGCTATGGCTACACCTTC

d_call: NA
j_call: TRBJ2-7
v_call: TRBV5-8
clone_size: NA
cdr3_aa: CASSLAGTPYYEQYF
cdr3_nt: TGTGCCAGCAGCTTGGCCGGGACACCCTACTACGAGCAGTACTTC

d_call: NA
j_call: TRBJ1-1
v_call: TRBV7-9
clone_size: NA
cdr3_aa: CASRGARALKEAFF
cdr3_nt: TGTGCCAGCAGGGGGGCCAGGGCGCTAAAAGAAGCTTTCTTT

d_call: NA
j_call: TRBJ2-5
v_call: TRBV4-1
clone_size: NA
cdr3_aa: CASSRGSRNQETQYF
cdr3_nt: TGCGCCAGCAGCCGAGGATCTAGGAACCAAGAGACCCAGTACTTC

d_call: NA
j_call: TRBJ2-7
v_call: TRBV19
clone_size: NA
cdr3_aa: CASSIWPEQYF
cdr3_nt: TGTGCCAGTAGTATCTGGCCAGAGCAGTACTTC

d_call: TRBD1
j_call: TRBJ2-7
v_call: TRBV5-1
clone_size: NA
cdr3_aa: CASSLEGTGTYEQYF
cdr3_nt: TGCGCCAGCAGCTTGGAGGGGACAGGGACCTACGAGCAGTACTTC

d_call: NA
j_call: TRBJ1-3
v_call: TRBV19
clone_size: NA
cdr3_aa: CASIPGSGNTIYF
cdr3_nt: TGTGCCAGTATCCCGGGGTCTGGAAACACCATATATTTT

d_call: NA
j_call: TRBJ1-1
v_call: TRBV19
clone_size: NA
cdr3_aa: CASSRSRGNTEAFF
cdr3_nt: TGTGCCAGTTCCCGGTCCCGGGGGAACACTGAAGCTTTCTTT

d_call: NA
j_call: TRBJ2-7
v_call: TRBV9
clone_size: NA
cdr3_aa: CASSPNSYEQYF
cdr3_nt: TGTGCCAGCAGCCCAAACTCCTACGAGCAGTACTTC

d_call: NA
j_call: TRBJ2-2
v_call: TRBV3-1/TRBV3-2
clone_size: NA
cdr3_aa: CASSQERAGNTGELFF
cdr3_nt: TGTGCCAGCAGCCAAGAGCGGGCAGGGAACACCGGGGAGCTGTTTTTT

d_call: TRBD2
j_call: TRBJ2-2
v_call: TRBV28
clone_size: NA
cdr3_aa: CASSFTSGWNGELFF
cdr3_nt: TGTGCCAGCAGTTTTACTAGCGGGTGGAACGGGGAGCTGTTTTTT

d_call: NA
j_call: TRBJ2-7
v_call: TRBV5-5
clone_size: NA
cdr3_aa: CASSFGTYEQYF
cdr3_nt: TGTGCCAGCAGCTTCGGGACATACGAGCAGTACTTC

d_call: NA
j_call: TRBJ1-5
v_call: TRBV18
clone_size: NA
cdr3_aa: CASSDTYSNQPQHF
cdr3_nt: TGTGCCAGCTCGGACACTTATAGCAATCAGCCCCAGCATTTT

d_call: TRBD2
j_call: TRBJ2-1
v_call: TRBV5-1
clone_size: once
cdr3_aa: CASRASGRWDNEQFF
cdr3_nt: TGCGCCAGCCGGGCTAGCGGGAGGTGGGACAATGAGCAGTTCTTC

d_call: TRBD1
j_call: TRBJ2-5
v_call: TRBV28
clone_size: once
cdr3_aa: CAITGTGVLQETQYF
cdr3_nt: TGTGCCATTACCGGGACAGGGGTCCTCCAAGAGACCCAGTACTTC

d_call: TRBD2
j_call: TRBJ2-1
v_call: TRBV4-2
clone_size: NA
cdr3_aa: CASSQGVGLAGGLDSSYNEQFF
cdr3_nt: TGTGCCAGCAGCCAAGGGGTCGGACTAGCGGGAGGCCTTGATAGCTCCTACAATGAGCAGTTCTTC

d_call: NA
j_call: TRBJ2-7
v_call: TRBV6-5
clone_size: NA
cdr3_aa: CASSYSPGAAGYEQYF
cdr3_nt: TGTGCCAGCAGTTACTCCCCTGGAGCGGCGGGCTACGAGCAGTACTTC